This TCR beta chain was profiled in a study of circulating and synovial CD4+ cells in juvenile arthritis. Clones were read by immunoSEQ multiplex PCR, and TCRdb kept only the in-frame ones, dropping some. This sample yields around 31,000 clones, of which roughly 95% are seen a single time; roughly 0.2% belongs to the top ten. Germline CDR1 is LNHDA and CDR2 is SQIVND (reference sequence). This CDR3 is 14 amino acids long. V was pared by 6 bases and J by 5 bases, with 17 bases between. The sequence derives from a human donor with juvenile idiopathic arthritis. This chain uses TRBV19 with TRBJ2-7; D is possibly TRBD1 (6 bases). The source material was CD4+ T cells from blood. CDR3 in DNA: TGTGCCAGTAGGCCGGGACACACGGCCCACGAGCAGTACTTC. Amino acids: CASRPGHTAHEQYF.